This TCR beta chain derives from a study of siplizumab effects on memory and regulatory T cells (dated by TCRdb to about 2019). Context from the whole study: The effect of the anti-CD2 antibody siplizumab on alloreactive T-cell subsets was examined in allogeneic mixed lymphocyte reactions constructed from human PBMCs.

CDR1 and CDR2 are read off the germline V gene (reference sequence) as LNHDA and SQIVND. The cysteine opens and the phenylalanine closes a CDR3 of 12 amino acids. Only the CDR3 region is kept as DNA, spanning 36 bases read in frame from base 1. Study-level results and caveats: The cumulative frequency of alloreactive sequences that could be traced back to unstimulated CD4+ memory T cells was significantly reduced by siplizumab. Unstimulated naive T cells appeared more diverse than memory T cells, and naive cells seemed to contribute substantially to the alloresponse. Because sequences below about 10^-5 frequency were poorly captured, only a minor fraction of alloreactive clones could be mapped to unstimulated subsets. Whether proliferating Tregs from siplizumab cultures were suppressive was not functionally confirmed. A naive or memory phenotype could not be assigned to roughly 75-96% of proliferating CD4+ or CD8+ clones. Among mappable alloreactive CD4+ clones, an average Treg-derived fraction of approximately 73% was observed with siplizumab, compared with around 28% in control reactions.

Unstimulated CD4+ memory cells were also sequenced in three donor pairs, together with CD4+ naive, CD8+ TEMRA, CD8+ naive and CD8+ effector memory subsets. Sorted unstimulated T cells and proliferating T cells recovered from mixed lymphocyte reactions were subjected to TCRbeta CDR3 sequencing. Fresh whole blood from under 13 HLA-typed healthy donors was used as the source from which PBMCs were isolated. The library was generated by the immunoSEQ multiplex PCR assay. Each sample had 80,000 to 100,000 TCR templates assayed by the deep sequencing platform. Genomic DNA extracted from sorted T cells was used for TCRbeta CDR3 sequencing. Concerning the study's data processing: The R programming language was used for clonal analysis of the TCRbeta CDR3 data. Alloreactive CD4+ and CD8+ clones were defined by comparing unstimulated samples with post-reaction CFSE-low samples. Regulatory or non-regulatory origin was assigned to alloreactive CD4+ clones by matching of sequences to sorted unstimulated Treg and non-Treg repertoires. TCRdb holds this immuneACCESS table with in-frame rearrangements only. Some clones are missing; in checked studies, unresolved V genes explain under half, and the rest has no known cause. For V, J and clone size, that table is used; D and trimming come from the DNA. This sample is represented by 45,000 to 60,000 clones; about 90% of them were singletons. 0.35% of the sample is held by the ten biggest clonotypes.

This clone was counted once. Its antigen remains undetermined. Qualities for individual bases were not recorded, and no much larger clone is one base off. The receptor's source is a human donor in good health. Sample: naive CD8+ T cells sorted from blood. The cell subset or site label for this specimen denotes: unstimulated naive T cells. The chain was built from TRBV19 and TRBJ2-3; no confident D gene assignment can be made. Here is the DNA: TGTGCAGCAACCTCATGGGCAGATACGCAGTATTTT. Its translation reads: CAATSWADTQYF.